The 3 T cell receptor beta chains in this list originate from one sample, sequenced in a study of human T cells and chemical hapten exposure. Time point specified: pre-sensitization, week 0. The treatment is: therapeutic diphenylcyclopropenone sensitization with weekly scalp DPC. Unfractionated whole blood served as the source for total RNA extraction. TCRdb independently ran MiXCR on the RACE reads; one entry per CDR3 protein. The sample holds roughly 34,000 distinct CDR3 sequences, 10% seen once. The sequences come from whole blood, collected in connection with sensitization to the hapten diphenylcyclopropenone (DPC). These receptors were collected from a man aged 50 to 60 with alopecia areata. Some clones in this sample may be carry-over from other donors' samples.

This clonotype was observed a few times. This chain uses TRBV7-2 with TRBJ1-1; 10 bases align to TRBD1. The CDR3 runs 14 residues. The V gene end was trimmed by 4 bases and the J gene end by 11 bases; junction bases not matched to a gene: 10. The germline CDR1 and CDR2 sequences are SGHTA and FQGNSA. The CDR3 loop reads CASSSDRGWMLAFF. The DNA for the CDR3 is TGTGCCAGCAGCTCGGACAGGGGGTGGATGCTGGCTTTCTTT. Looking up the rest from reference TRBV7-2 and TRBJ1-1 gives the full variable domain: GAGVSQSPSNKVTEKGKDVELRCDPISGHTALYWYRQSLGQGLEFLIYFQGNSAPDKSGLPSDRFSAERTGGSVSTLTIQRTQQEDSAVYLCASSSDRGWMLAFFGQGTRLTVV.

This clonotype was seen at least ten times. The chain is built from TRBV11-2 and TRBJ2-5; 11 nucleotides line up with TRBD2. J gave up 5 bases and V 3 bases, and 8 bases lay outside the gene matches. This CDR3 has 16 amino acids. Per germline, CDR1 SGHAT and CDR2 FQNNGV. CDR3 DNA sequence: TGTGCCAGCAGCTTGGAGACTAGCGGGATCGGCGAGACCCAGTACTTC. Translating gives CASSLETSGIGETQYF.

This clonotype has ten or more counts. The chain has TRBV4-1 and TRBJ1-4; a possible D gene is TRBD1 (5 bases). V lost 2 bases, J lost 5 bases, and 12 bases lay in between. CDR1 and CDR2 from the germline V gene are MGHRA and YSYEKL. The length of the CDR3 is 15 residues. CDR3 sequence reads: CASSQRGAGNEKLFF. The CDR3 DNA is TGCGCCAGCAGCCAACGAGGGGCAGGAAATGAAAAACTGTTTTTT.